This T cell receptor beta chain was documented in a study of early T cells in non-severe SARS-CoV-2 infection. Study in general: Investigators sequenced bulk RNA drawn from unsorted whole blood, and chains remained unpaired. The study's findings and limits: Comparison of clonotypes with VDJdb favored anti-spike CD8 responses while missing private and CD4 specificities.

Unique molecular identifiers tagged individual cDNA molecules. TCRdb redid the calling of the 5' RACE reads with MiXCR, one entry per CDR3 protein. The sample carries more than 80,000 distinct CDR3 sequences, approximately 15% recorded once. There are a few counts of this clonotype. The antigen remains unidentified. Sequenced material: whole blood. This receptor was identified in an adult who was a healthcare worker with PCR-confirmed SARS-CoV-2 infection or an uninfected control (not recorded which).

CDR3 coding DNA: TGTGCCAGCAGTGTCTCAGGGGGATATGGCTACACCTTC. Translated: CASSVSGGYGYTF. V usage is TRBV6-1 and J usage is TRBJ1-2; 7 nucleotides align to TRBD1. The germline V gene encodes CDR1 MNHNS and CDR2 SASEGT. This CDR3 spans 13 amino acids. The V and J ends lost 4 bases and 5 bases, in that order; junction bases with no gene match: 4.